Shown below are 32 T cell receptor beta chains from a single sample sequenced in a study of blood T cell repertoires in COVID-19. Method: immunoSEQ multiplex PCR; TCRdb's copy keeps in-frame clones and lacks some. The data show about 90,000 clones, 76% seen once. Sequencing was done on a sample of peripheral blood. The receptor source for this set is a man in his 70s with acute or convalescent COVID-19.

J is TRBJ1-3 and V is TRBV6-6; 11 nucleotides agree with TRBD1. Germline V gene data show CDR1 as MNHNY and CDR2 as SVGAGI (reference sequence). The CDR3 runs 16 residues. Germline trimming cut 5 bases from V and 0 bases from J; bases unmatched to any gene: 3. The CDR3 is CASSTGTGGSGNTIYF. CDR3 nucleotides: TGTGCCAGCAGTACAGGGACAGGGGGCTCTGGAAACACCATATATTTT.

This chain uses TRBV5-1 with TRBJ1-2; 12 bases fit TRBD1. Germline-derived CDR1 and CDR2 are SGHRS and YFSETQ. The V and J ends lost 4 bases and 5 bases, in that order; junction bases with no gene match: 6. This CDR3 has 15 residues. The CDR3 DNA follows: TGCGCCAGCAGCCAGGGACAGGGGGCAGGGTATGGCTACACCTTC. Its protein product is CASSQGQGAGYGYTF.

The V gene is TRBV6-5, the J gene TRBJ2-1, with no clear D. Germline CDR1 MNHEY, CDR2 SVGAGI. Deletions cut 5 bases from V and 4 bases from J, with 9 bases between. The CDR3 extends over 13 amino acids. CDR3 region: CASSKSRYNEQFF. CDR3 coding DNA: TGTGCCAGCAGTAAATCGCGGTACAATGAGCAGTTCTTC.

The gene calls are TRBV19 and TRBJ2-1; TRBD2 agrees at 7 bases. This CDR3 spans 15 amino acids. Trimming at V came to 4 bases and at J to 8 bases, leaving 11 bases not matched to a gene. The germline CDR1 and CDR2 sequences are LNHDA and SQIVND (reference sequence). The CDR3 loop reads CASSNAWEGRYEQFF. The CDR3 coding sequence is TGTGCCAGTAGTAATGCGTGGGAGGGCCGGTATGAGCAGTTCTTC.

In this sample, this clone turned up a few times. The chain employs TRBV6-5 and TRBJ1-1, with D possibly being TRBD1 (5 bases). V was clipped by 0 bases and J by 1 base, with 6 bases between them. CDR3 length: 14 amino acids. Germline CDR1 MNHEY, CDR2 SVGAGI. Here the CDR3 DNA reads TGTGCCAGCAGTTACTCGACAGAGAACACTGAAGCTTTCTTT. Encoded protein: CASSYSTENTEAFF.

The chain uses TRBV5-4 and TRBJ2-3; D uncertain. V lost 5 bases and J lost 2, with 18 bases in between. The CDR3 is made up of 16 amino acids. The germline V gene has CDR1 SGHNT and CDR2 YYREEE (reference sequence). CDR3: CASSSSRMVNTDTQYF. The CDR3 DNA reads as TGTGCCAGCAGTTCATCGCGAATGGTGAACACAGATACGCAGTATTTT.

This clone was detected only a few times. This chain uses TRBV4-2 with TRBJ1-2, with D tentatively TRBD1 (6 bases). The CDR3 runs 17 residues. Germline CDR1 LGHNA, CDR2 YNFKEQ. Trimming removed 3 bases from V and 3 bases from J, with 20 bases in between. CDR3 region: CASSQIGSRGQDYGYTF. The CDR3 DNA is TGTGCCAGCAGCCAGATAGGCTCGCGGGGGCAAGACTATGGCTACACCTTC.

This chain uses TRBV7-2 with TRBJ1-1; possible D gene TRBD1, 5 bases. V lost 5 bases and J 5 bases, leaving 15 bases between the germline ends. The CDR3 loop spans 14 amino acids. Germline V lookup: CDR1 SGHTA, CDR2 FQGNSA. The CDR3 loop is CASSPDRSSTEAFF. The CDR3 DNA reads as TGTGCCAGCAGCCCCGACAGATCATCGACTGAAGCTTTCTTT.

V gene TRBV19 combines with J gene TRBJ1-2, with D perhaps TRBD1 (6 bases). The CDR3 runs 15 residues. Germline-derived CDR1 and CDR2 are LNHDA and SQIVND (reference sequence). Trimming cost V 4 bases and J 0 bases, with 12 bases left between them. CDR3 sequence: CASSTRTASNYGYTF. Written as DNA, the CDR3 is TGTGCCAGTAGTACCAGGACAGCTTCTAACTATGGCTACACCTTC.

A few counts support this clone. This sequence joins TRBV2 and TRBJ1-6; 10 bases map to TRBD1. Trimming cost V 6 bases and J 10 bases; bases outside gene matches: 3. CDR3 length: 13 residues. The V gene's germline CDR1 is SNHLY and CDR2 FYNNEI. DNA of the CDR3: TGTGCCAGCAGGCGGGACAGGGGCTCACCCCTCCACTTT. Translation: CASRRDRGSPLHF.

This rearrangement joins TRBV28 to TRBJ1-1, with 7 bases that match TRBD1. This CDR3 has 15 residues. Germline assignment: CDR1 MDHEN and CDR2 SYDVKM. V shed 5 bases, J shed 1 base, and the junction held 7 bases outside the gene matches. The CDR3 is CASSETGTANTEAFF. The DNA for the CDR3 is TGTGCCAGCAGTGAAACCGGGACAGCGAACACTGAAGCTTTCTTT. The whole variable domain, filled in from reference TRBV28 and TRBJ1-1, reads DVKVTQSSRYLVKRTGEKVFLECVQDMDHENMFWYRQDPGLGLRLIYFSYDVKMKEKGDIPEGYSVSREKKERFSLILESASTNQTSMYLCASSETGTANTEAFFGQGTRLTVV.

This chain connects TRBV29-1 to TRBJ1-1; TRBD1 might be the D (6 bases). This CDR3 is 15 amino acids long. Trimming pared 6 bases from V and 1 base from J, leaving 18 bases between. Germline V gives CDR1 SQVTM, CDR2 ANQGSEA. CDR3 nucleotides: TGCAGCGTCGCGGGCCCTAAGACAGGGAACACTGAAGCTTTCTTT. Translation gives CSVAGPKTGNTEAFF.

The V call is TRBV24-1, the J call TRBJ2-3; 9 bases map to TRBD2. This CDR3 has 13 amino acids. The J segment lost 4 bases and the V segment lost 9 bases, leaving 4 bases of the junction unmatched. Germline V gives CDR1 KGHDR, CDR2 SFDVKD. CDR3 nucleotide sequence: TGTGCCACCGGAAGCGGGGGGCCAGATACGCAGTATTTT. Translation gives CATGSGGPDTQYF.

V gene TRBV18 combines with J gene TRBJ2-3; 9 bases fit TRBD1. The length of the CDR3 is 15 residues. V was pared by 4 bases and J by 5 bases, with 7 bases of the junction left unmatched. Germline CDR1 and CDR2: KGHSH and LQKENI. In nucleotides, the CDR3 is TGTGCCAGCTCACTCACAGGGGGCATCGAAGATACGCAGTATTTT. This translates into CASSLTGGIEDTQYF.

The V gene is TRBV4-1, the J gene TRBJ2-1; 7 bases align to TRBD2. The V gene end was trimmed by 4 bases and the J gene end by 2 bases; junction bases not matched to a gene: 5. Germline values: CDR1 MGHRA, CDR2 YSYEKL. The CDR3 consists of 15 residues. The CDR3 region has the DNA TGCGCCAGCAGCCCTACTAGCGCACCCTACAATGAGCAGTTCTTC. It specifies CASSPTSAPYNEQFF.

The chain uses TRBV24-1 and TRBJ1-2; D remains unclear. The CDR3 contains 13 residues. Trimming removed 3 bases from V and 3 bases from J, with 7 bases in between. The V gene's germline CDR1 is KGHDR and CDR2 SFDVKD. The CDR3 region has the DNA TGTGCCACCAGTGATCTAGATTACTATGGCTACACCTTC. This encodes CATSDLDYYGYTF.

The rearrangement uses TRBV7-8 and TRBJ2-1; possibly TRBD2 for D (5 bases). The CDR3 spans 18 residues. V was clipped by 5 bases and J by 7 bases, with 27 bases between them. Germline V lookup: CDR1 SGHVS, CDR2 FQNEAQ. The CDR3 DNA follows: TGTGCCAGCAGCCTAAACCAGCAGCAGCTAGCTTATCAGAATGAGCAGTTCTTC. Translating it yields CASSLNQQQLAYQNEQFF.

The CDR3 nucleotides are TGTGCCAGCAGCCAAGATGAGCGGGGGGGCACAGATACGCAGTATTTT. Its translation: CASSQDERGGTDTQYF. This chain uses TRBV4-2 with TRBJ2-3, with TRBD2 matching over 9 bases. Germline loops: CDR1 LGHNA, CDR2 YNFKEQ. CDR3 length: 16 amino acids. V lost 0 bases, J lost 1 base, and 2 bases stayed unmatched.

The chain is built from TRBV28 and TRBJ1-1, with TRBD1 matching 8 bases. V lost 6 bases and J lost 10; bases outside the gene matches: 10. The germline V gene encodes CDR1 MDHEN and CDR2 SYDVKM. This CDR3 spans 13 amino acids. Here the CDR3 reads CASSPGQGRVAFF. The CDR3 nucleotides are TGTGCCAGCAGCCCCGGACAGGGAAGAGTAGCTTTCTTT.

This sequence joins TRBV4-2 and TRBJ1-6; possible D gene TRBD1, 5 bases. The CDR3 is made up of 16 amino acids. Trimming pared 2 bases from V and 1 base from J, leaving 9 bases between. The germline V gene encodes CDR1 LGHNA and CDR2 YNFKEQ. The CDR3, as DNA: TGTGCCAGCAGCCAAAATCAGGGTTCCTATAATTCACCCCTCCACTTT. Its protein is CASSQNQGSYNSPLHF.

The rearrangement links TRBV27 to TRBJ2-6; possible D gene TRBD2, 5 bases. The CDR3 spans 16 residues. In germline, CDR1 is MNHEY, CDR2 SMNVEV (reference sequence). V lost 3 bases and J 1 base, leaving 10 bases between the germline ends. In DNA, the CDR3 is TGTGCCAGCAGTTTCCAACGGGGTTCTGGGGCCAACGTCCTGACTTTC. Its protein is CASSFQRGSGANVLTF.

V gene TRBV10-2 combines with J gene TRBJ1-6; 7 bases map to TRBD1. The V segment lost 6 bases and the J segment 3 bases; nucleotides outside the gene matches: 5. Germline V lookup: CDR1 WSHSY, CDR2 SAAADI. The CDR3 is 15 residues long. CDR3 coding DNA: TGCGCCAGCAGCCCGGACAGGAACTATAATTCACCCCTCCACTTT. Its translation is CASSPDRNYNSPLHF.

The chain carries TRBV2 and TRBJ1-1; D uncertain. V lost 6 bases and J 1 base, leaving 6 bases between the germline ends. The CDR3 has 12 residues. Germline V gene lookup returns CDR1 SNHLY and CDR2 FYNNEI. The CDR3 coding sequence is TGTGCCAGCAGGGCCAGGAACACTGAAGCTTTCTTT. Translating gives CASRARNTEAFF. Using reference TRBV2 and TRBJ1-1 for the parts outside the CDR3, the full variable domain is EPEVTQTPSHQVTQMGQEVILRCVPISNHLYFYWYRQILGQKVEFLVSFYNNEISEKSEIFDDQFSVERPDGSNFTLKIRSTKLEDSAMYFCASRARNTEAFFGQGTRLTVV.

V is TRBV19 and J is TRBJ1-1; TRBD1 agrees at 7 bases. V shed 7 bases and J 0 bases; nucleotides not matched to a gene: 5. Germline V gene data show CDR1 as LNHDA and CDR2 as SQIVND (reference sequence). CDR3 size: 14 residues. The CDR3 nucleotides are TGTGCCAGTATAGGAGACAGGGTGAACACTGAAGCTTTCTTT. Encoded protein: CASIGDRVNTEAFF.

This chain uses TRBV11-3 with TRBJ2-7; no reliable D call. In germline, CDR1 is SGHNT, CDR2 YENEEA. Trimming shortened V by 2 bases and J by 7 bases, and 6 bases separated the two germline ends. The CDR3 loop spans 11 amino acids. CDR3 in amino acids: CASSLLAEQYF. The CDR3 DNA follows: TGTGCCAGCAGCTTATTGGCTGAGCAGTACTTC.

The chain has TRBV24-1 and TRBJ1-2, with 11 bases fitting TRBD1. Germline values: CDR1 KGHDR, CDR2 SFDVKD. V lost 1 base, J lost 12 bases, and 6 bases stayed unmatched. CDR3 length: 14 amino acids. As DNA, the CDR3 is TGTGCCACCAGTGATTTATCGGGACAGGGGGACCACACCTTC. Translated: CATSDLSGQGDHTF.

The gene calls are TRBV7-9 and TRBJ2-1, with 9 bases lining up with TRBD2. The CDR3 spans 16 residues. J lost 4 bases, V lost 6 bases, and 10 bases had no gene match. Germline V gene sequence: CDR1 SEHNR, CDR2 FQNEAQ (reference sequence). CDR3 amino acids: CASRSRAGGAYNEQFF. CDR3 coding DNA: TGTGCCAGCAGGTCGAGAGCGGGAGGCGCTTACAATGAGCAGTTCTTC.

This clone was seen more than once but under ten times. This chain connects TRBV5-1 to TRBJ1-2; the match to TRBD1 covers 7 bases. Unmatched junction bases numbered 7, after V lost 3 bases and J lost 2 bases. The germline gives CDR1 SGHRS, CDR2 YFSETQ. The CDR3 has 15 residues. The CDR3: CASSSPDRLNYGYTF. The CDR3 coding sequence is TGCGCCAGCAGCTCTCCGGACAGGCTGAACTATGGCTACACCTTC.

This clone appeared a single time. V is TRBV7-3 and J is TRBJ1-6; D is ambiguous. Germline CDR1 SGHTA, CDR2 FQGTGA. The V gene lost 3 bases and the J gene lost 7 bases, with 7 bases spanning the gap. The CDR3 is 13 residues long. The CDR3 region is CASSLSLNSPLHF. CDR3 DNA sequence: TGTGCCAGCAGCTTGTCCCTGAATTCACCCCTCCACTTT.

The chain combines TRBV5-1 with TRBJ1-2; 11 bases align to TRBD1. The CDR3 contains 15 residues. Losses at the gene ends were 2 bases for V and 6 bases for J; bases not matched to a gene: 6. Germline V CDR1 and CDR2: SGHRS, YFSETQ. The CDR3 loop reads CASSFSGQGADGYTF. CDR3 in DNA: TGCGCCAGCAGCTTTAGCGGACAGGGGGCTGATGGCTACACCTTC.

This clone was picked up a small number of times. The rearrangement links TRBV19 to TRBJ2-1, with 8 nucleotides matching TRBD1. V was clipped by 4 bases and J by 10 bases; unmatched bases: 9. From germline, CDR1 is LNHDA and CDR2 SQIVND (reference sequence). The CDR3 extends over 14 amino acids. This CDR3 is CASSKGQELREQFF. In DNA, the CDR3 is TGTGCCAGTAGTAAGGGACAGGAGCTGCGGGAGCAGTTCTTC.

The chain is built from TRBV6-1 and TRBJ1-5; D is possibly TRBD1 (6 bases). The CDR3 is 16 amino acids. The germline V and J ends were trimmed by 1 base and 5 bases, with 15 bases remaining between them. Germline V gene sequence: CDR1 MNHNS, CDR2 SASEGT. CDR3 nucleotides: TGTGCCAGCAGTGAAGTACCTAGGACAGTTTATCAGCCCCAGCATTTT. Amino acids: CASSEVPRTVYQPQHF.